This T cell receptor beta chain was obtained from a study of blood T cell repertoires in COVID-19. After removal of 8 bases from V and 3 bases from J, the junction contained 8 bases not matched to a gene. The CDR3 spans 15 residues. In germline, CDR1 is WSHSY, CDR2 SAAADI. The Seattle patients, enrolled during active infection, were followed longitudinally. Clones were read by immunoSEQ multiplex PCR, and TCRdb kept only the in-frame ones, dropping some. The sample lists about 43,000 clones, roughly 89% occurring once. This TCR was sampled from a man aged 35 to 55 with COVID-19, enrolled during active disease. The sample comprised peripheral blood. This sequence joins TRBV10-2 and TRBJ2-1; 9 bases map to TRBD2. The CDR3: CASRAASGDYNEQFF. CDR3 coding DNA: TGCGCCAGCCGGGCGGCTAGCGGGGACTACAATGAGCAGTTCTTC.